This entry lists 25 T cell receptor beta chains sequenced from one sample in a study of tumor-infiltrating lymphocytes in localized non-small cell lung cancer. Assay used: immunoSEQ multiplex PCR; TCRdb lists only in-frame clones, some missing. The table includes some 6,000 clones, over 75% detected once. The sample consisted of lung tumor tissue. The receptors derive from a human donor with non-small cell lung cancer.

The rearrangement uses TRBV5-1 and TRBJ1-1, with D hard to call. V dropped 2 bases and J dropped 6 bases, with 11 bases sitting between them. Germline V lookup: CDR1 SGHRS, CDR2 YFSETQ. This CDR3 contains 13 residues. CDR3 nucleotide sequence: TGCGCCAGCAGCTTAAGGGCTAGGGCTGAAGCTTTCTTT. It encodes CASSLRARAEAFF.

This clone was counted a single time. The chain has TRBV27 and TRBJ1-2, with D unclear. This CDR3 has 15 amino acids. CDR1 is MNHEY and CDR2 is SMNVEV in the germline V gene (reference sequence). The V end lost 7 bases, the J end lost 3 bases, and 18 bases lay between the germline ends. CDR3 DNA sequence: TGTGCCAGCACCCCCTCCGGGATTTGGGACTATGGCTACACCTTC. Its translation is CASTPSGIWDYGYTF.

The chain links TRBV11-3 to TRBJ2-2; D is perhaps TRBD1 (6 bases). Trimming cost V 5 bases and J 4 bases, with 20 bases left between them. Germline V gene sequence: CDR1 SGHNT, CDR2 YENEEA. The CDR3 runs to 17 residues. CDR3 nucleotides: TGTGCCAGCAGCCTCGGGCCCTCCAGGGGCCCCACCGGGGAGCTGTTTTTT. Amino acids: CASSLGPSRGPTGELFF.

V and J are TRBV4-1 and TRBJ2-2; D is perhaps TRBD1 (5 bases). The CDR3 loop spans 13 amino acids. V was cut by 3 bases and J by 5 bases, with 7 bases left in between. CDR1 is MGHRA, CDR2 YSYEKL, per germline. CDR3 sequence reads: CASSHQGTGELFF. The DNA for the CDR3 is TGCGCCAGCAGCCACCAGGGTACCGGGGAGCTGTTTTTT.

This rearrangement joins TRBV6-1 to TRBJ2-7; D call uncertain. Germline assignment: CDR1 MNHNS and CDR2 SASEGT. This CDR3 is built from 13 residues. Trimming cost V 7 bases and J 3 bases, with 13 bases left between them. The chain's CDR3 is CASKESQFYEQYF. The DNA of the CDR3 is TGTGCCAGCAAGGAGAGTCAGTTCTACGAGCAGTACTTC.

The J gene is TRBJ2-7, the V gene TRBV11-1; no reliable D call. Germline assignment: CDR1 SGHAT and CDR2 FQDESV (reference sequence). V was pared by 2 bases and J by 6 bases, with 20 bases between. The CDR3 runs to 16 residues. CDR3 sequence: CASSLYSAWDFGEQYF. CDR3 in DNA: TGTGCCAGCAGCTTATATTCGGCGTGGGATTTCGGCGAGCAGTACTTC.

This clone appeared once. This chain links TRBV5-6 with TRBJ1-1; weak D call: TRBD1 (6 bases). Germline V lookup: CDR1 SGHDT, CDR2 YYEEEE. This CDR3 contains 14 residues. The ends were cut back, 1 base at V and 10 bases at J, with 17 bases in the middle. The CDR3 region is CASSLQLQGRSAFF. As DNA, the CDR3 is TGTGCCAGCAGCTTGCAACTACAGGGCAGATCAGCTTTCTTT. The full variable domain, completed using reference TRBV5-6 and TRBJ1-1, is DAGVTQSPTHLIKTRGQQVTLRCSPKSGHDTVSWYQQALGQGPQFIFQYYEEEERQRGNFPDRFSGHQFPNYSSELNVNALLLGDSALYLCASSLQLQGRSAFFGQGTRLTVV.

The rearrangement joins TRBV2 to TRBJ2-1; weak D call: TRBD2 (6 bases). The CDR3 sequence is 14 residues long. Germline V lookup: CDR1 SNHLY, CDR2 FYNNEI. Trimming removed 10 bases from V and 9 bases from J, with 22 bases in between. CDR3 bases: TGTGCCATCCTAGAACGGGACTTTGGGGGTGAGCAGTTCTTC. Encoded protein: CAILERDFGGEQFF. Filled out from reference TRBV2 and TRBJ2-1, the complete variable domain reads EPEVTQTPSHQVTQMGQEVILRCVPISNHLYFYWYRQILGQKVEFLVSFYNNEISEKSEIFDDQFSVERPDGSNFTLKIRSTKLEDSAMYFCAILERDFGGEQFFGPGTRLTVL.

The V and J genes are TRBV5-4 and TRBJ2-7; D may be TRBD2 (6 bases). The CDR3 length is 16 residues. The germline gives CDR1 SGHNT, CDR2 YYREEE (reference sequence). Deletions cut 4 bases from V and 4 bases from J, with 21 bases between. CDR3 in DNA: TGTGCCAGCAGCCGCCGCGGGACCGTCCAGGGTTACGAGCAGTACTTC. It codes for CASSRRGTVQGYEQYF.

CDR3 DNA: TGTGCCAGCAGTCCGGGACTCTCTTCTAGCACAGATACGCAGTATTTT. It yields the protein CASSPGLSSSTDTQYF. The chain uses TRBV6-6 and TRBJ2-3, with D possibly matching TRBD2 (6 bases). The germline V gene has CDR1 MNHNY and CDR2 SVGAGI (reference sequence). The CDR3 has 16 residues. The ends were cut back, 5 bases at V and 0 bases at J, with 15 bases in the middle.

The V gene is TRBV6-6, the J gene TRBJ2-1; maybe TRBD2 (5 bases). Germline V lookup: CDR1 MNHNY, CDR2 SVGAGI (reference sequence). The CDR3 is 15 residues long. The V gene lost 6 bases and the J gene lost 0 bases, with 12 bases spanning the gap. As DNA, the CDR3 is TGTGCCAGCAGACTTGAGCGGAGCTCCTACAATGAGCAGTTCTTC. It specifies CASRLERSSYNEQFF.

The chain employs TRBV9 and TRBJ2-7; D is unclear. Germline V gene data show CDR1 as SGDLS and CDR2 as YYNGEE. There are 16 residues in the CDR3. V lost 1 base to trimming and J lost 2 bases, with 16 bases between them. The CDR3 DNA is TGTGCCAGCAGCGTATTCCCAGGCAGAATACCCTACGAGCAGTACTTC. It translates to CASSVFPGRIPYEQYF.

J is TRBJ2-7 and V is TRBV5-4, with D hard to call. Germline V gene lookup returns CDR1 SGHNT and CDR2 YYREEE (reference sequence). This CDR3 spans 15 amino acids. The V end lost 0 bases, the J end lost 2 bases, and 12 bases lay between the germline ends. The DNA of the CDR3 is TGTGCCAGCAGCTTGGATTTAATAGGGCCCTACGAGCAGTACTTC. This translates into CASSLDLIGPYEQYF.

This chain connects TRBV28 to TRBJ2-7; no reliable D call. CDR1 MDHEN and CDR2 SYDVKM come from the germline V gene. V lost 3 bases to trimming and J lost 4 bases, with 22 bases between them. This CDR3 contains 17 residues. CDR3 bases: TGTGCCAGCAGTTTCCCCGGCCTGGGTGGGAAGGGATACGAGCAGTACTTC. Its translation is CASSFPGLGGKGYEQYF. The full variable domain, in which reference TRBV28 and TRBJ2-7 provide the parts outside the CDR3, is DVKVTQSSRYLVKRTGEKVFLECVQDMDHENMFWYRQDPGLGLRLIYFSYDVKMKEKGDIPEGYSVSREKKERFSLILESASTNQTSMYLCASSFPGLGGKGYEQYFGPGTRLTVT.

Only one count was recorded for this clone. The chain is built from TRBV9 and TRBJ1-2; 8 bases line up with TRBD1. Trimming took 3 bases from V and 8 from J; bases not matched to a gene: 3. Germline lookup yields CDR1 SGDLS and CDR2 YYNGEE. The CDR3 length is 12 residues. CDR3 amino acids: CASSDRGSGYTF. Written as DNA, the CDR3 is TGTGCCAGCAGCGACAGGGGGTCGGGCTACACCTTC.

The gene calls are TRBV30 and TRBJ1-2; possibly TRBD1 for D (6 bases). Trimming stripped 0 bases from V and 6 bases from J, with 14 bases between. The germline gives CDR1 GTSNPN, CDR2 SVGIG (reference sequence). This CDR3 is built from 14 residues. DNA for the CDR3: TGTGCCTGGAGTGTACAAGGGGGAGGAGATGGCTACACCTTC. As protein: CAWSVQGGGDGYTF.

This chain links TRBV5-4 with TRBJ2-2; D is perhaps TRBD2 (6 bases). Trimming took off 4 bases at V and 0 bases at J, with 13 bases between the two ends. This CDR3 has 16 residues. From germline, CDR1 is SGHNT and CDR2 YYREEE (reference sequence). This chain's CDR3 is CASSPAGPANTGELFF. The CDR3 nucleotides are TGTGCCAGCAGCCCGGCGGGGCCGGCGAACACCGGGGAGCTGTTTTTT.

This chain links TRBV28 with TRBJ1-2; the D is unclear. The CDR3 has 12 amino acids. Per germline, CDR1 MDHEN and CDR2 SYDVKM. V lost 4 bases to trimming and J lost 8 bases, with 11 bases between them. The CDR3 sequence is CASSSLQRGYTF. As DNA, the CDR3 is TGTGCCAGCAGTTCCCTACAGCGAGGCTACACCTTC.

This chain joins TRBV18 and TRBJ2-7, with TRBD1 identical over 9 bases. The V segment lost 5 bases and the J segment 4 bases; nucleotides outside the gene matches: 6. Germline CDR1 is KGHSH and CDR2 is LQKENI. CDR3 length: 14 amino acids. CDR3 DNA sequence: TGTGCCAGCTCATCGGGACAGGGAGGATACGAGCAGTACTTC. Protein sequence: CASSSGQGGYEQYF.

This sequence joins TRBV4-1 and TRBJ2-4; maybe TRBD2 (6 bases). The CDR3 sequence is 15 residues long. Germline assignment: CDR1 MGHRA and CDR2 YSYEKL. V lost 1 base, J lost 5 bases, and 12 bases lay in between. The CDR3 sequence is CASSQGRAGENIQYF. CDR3 DNA: TGCGCCAGCAGCCAAGGGAGGGCTGGCGAAAACATTCAGTACTTC.

V usage is TRBV7-3 and J usage is TRBJ2-7; D unresolved. The CDR3 length is 13 residues. V was shortened by 5 bases and J by 7 bases, with 15 bases between the two germline ends. Germline V gives CDR1 SGHTA, CDR2 FQGTGA. The CDR3 spells CASSPDHVGEQYF. CDR3 coding DNA: TGTGCCAGCAGCCCAGACCACGTGGGAGAGCAGTACTTC.

The rearrangement joins TRBV7-2 to TRBJ1-2; a possible D gene is TRBD1 (6 bases). This CDR3 spans 13 amino acids. Per the germline V gene, CDR1 is SGHTA and CDR2 is FQGNSA. The V end lost 1 base, the J end lost 8 bases, and 11 bases lay between the germline ends. This CDR3 is CASSLVPGDGYTF. Written as DNA, the CDR3 is TGTGCCAGCAGCTTAGTTCCAGGGGACGGCTACACCTTC.

The chain carries TRBV5-4 and TRBJ2-7; 7 bases match TRBD2. The CDR3 spans 17 residues. The junction had 10 bases not matched to a gene; V was cut back by 0 bases and J by 1 base. CDR1 SGHNT and CDR2 YYREEE come from the germline V gene (reference sequence). The CDR3 loop reads CASSLAWASSGSYEQYF. Here the CDR3 DNA reads TGTGCCAGCAGCTTGGCCTGGGCGTCTAGCGGATCCTACGAGCAGTACTTC.

The chain recombines TRBV2 with TRBJ2-2; D uncertain. V was trimmed by 1 base and J by 4 bases, leaving 10 bases between them. Germline V gives CDR1 SNHLY, CDR2 FYNNEI. The CDR3 runs 15 residues. The CDR3 here is CASSEGGWGTGELFF. The CDR3 DNA follows: TGTGCCAGCAGTGAAGGGGGATGGGGCACCGGGGAGCTGTTTTTT.

CDR3: CASSESRTIYGYTF. CDR3 in DNA: TGTGCCAGCAGTGAATCTCGGACCATCTATGGCTACACCTTC. The V gene is TRBV6-1, the J gene TRBJ1-2; D unclear. V was clipped by 2 bases and J by 4 bases, with 11 bases between them. Per the germline V gene, CDR1 is MNHNS and CDR2 is SASEGT. The CDR3 sequence is 14 residues long.